Shown below are 15 T cell receptor beta chains from a single sample sequenced in a study of T cells in narcolepsy. Measured with immunoSEQ multiplex PCR; TCRdb has only the in-frame clones, and not every one. This sample has tens of thousands of clones, with 84% found just once. Sequenced input: CD45RA- memory CD4+ T cells from PBMCs. The origin of the receptors is a human donor with narcolepsy.

The J gene is TRBJ1-1, the V gene TRBV2; D gene unclear. CDR1 SNHLY and CDR2 FYNNEI come from the germline V gene. The V end was cut by 7 bases, the J end by 2 bases, with 11 bases between. This CDR3 contains 13 residues. This CDR3 is CASTLTENTEAFF. DNA of the CDR3: TGTGCCAGCACCTTGACGGAAAACACTGAAGCTTTCTTT.

The V and J genes are TRBV11-3 and TRBJ2-2; either TRBD1 or TRBD2 may fit D (5 bases each). Germline V gene data show CDR1 as SGHNT and CDR2 as YENEEA. Trimming took 5 bases from V and 0 from J, leaving 7 bases between them. This CDR3 spans 14 amino acids. CDR3 sequence reads: CASSQGPNTGELFF. CDR3 DNA: TGTGCCAGCAGCCAGGGACCGAACACCGGGGAGCTGTTTTTT.

The V call is TRBV11-2, the J call TRBJ2-7, with D uncertain. Germline V gives CDR1 SGHAT, CDR2 FQNNGV. Trimming took off 3 bases at V and 0 bases at J, with 9 bases between the two ends. This CDR3 comprises 14 residues. For the CDR3, the DNA is TGTGCCAGCAGCTTTGGGGTGAGCTCCTACGAGCAGTACTTC. It translates to CASSFGVSSYEQYF.

Only a few counts were recorded for this clone. V usage is TRBV30 and J usage is TRBJ2-1; TRBD2 agrees at 9 bases. This CDR3 is 15 amino acids long. Losses at the gene ends were 3 bases for V and 0 bases for J; bases not matched to a gene: 3. Germline CDR1 and CDR2: GTSNPN and SVGIG (reference sequence). DNA of the CDR3: TGTGCCTGGAGACAAGCGGGGGGCTCCTACAATGAGCAGTTCTTC. This codes for CAWRQAGGSYNEQFF.

The V call is TRBV7-2, the J call TRBJ2-2, with 7 positions matching TRBD1. Germline lookup yields CDR1 SGHTA and CDR2 FQGNSA. The ends lost 5 bases at V and 4 bases at J; junction bases unmatched: 4. The CDR3 runs to 14 residues. Written as DNA, the CDR3 is TGTGCCAGCAGCCATTACAGGGGCACCGGGGAGCTGTTTTTT. This encodes CASSHYRGTGELFF. Full variable domain (outside the CDR3, taken from reference TRBV7-2 and TRBJ2-2): GAGVSQSPSNKVTEKGKDVELRCDPISGHTALYWYRQSLGQGLEFLIYFQGNSAPDKSGLPSDRFSAERTGGSVSTLTIQRTQQEDSAVYLCASSHYRGTGELFFGEGSRLTVL.

The rearrangement links TRBV5-1 to TRBJ1-4; D is possibly TRBD1 (5 bases). Germline V gene lookup returns CDR1 SGHRS and CDR2 YFSETQ. Trimming shortened V by 0 bases and J by 0 bases, and 15 bases separated the two germline ends. This CDR3 has 18 amino acids. The CDR3: CASSLDSAGTATNEKLFF. The CDR3 DNA follows: TGCGCCAGCAGCTTGGATTCCGCAGGGACCGCAACTAATGAAAAACTGTTTTTT.

The chain links TRBV6-1 to TRBJ2-1, with a tentative D call TRBD1 (5 bases). CDR1 MNHNS and CDR2 SASEGT come from the germline V gene. The CDR3 runs to 15 residues. V was cut by 4 bases and J by 4 bases, with 14 bases left in between. The chain's CDR3 is CASSGGTGPYNEQFF. Here the CDR3 DNA reads TGTGCCAGCAGTGGTGGTACAGGCCCATACAATGAGCAGTTCTTC.

The chain combines TRBV5-1 with TRBJ1-3; a weak D match, TRBD1 (5 bases). From germline, CDR1 is SGHRS and CDR2 YFSETQ. The CDR3 totals 15 residues. The V end lost 0 bases, the J end lost 7 bases, and 14 bases lay between the germline ends. Here the CDR3 reads CASSLEGGGVNTIYF. In DNA, the CDR3 is TGCGCCAGCAGCTTGGAAGGTGGGGGTGTTAACACCATATATTTT.

V and J are TRBV7-2 and TRBJ2-5; D unresolved. The germline V gene has CDR1 SGHTA and CDR2 FQGNSA. The ends were cut back, 1 base at V and 4 bases at J, with 10 bases in the middle. This CDR3 has 14 residues. CDR3 in DNA: TGTGCCAGCAGCTTAGAAGCAACCCTAGAGACCCAGTACTTC. Translation gives CASSLEATLETQYF.

CDR3 amino acids: CASSFERPETGSGYTF. The CDR3 nucleotides read TGCGCCAGCAGCTTTGAACGACCTGAGACAGGGAGTGGCTACACCTTC. V usage is TRBV5-1 and J usage is TRBJ1-2; 7 positions match TRBD1. CDR1 SGHRS and CDR2 YFSETQ come from the germline V gene. The CDR3 is made up of 16 amino acids. V shed 2 bases and J 7 bases; nucleotides not matched to a gene: 14.

The V and J genes are TRBV4-1 and TRBJ2-7, with D uncertain. V dropped 1 base and J dropped 2 bases, with 6 bases sitting between them. CDR1 and CDR2 from the germline V gene are MGHRA and YSYEKL. CDR3 length equals 13 residues. The CDR3, as DNA: TGCGCCAGCAGCCAAGTGGGGACCTACGAGCAGTACTTC. Translation: CASSQVGTYEQYF.

The chain is built from TRBV4-1 and TRBJ2-1; D possibly uses TRBD1 or TRBD2 (5 bases each). Trimming removed 1 base at V and 8 bases at J, with 6 bases between. Germline CDR1 MGHRA, CDR2 YSYEKL. CDR3 length: 12 amino acids. CDR3 sequence reads: CASSQAGHEQFF. The CDR3 nucleotides are TGCGCCAGCAGCCAAGCGGGACATGAGCAGTTCTTC.

This chain uses TRBV6-1 with TRBJ2-3; D gene ambiguous. This CDR3 contains 15 residues. Germline CDR1 is MNHNS and CDR2 is SASEGT. V gave up 7 bases and J gave up 1 base, with 15 bases separating them. CDR3 in amino acids: CASTQAGRGTDTQYF. The CDR3 nucleotides are TGTGCCAGCACCCAAGCAGGACGCGGCACAGATACGCAGTATTTT.

V gene TRBV5-6 combines with J gene TRBJ1-4; no firm D call. The CDR3 totals 15 residues. CDR1 SGHDT and CDR2 YYEEEE come from the germline V gene. The V end was cut by 1 base, the J end by 2 bases, with 9 bases between. The CDR3 here is CASSLTKTTNEKLFF. The CDR3 coding sequence is TGTGCCAGCAGCTTGACGAAAACGACTAATGAAAAACTGTTTTTT.

The chain couples TRBV9 to TRBJ2-3; TRBD1 matches at 11 bases. CDR3 length: 16 residues. Germline-derived CDR1 and CDR2 are SGDLS and YYNGEE. V gave up 3 bases and J gave up 5 bases; unmatched junction bases: 8. The CDR3 coding sequence is TGTGCCAGCAGCGCCGGGACAGGGGGTCGGGTAGATACGCAGTATTTT. It specifies CASSAGTGGRVDTQYF.